Sequencing of this TCR beta chain was carried out in a study of cytomegalovirus exposure and HLA in healthy donors. Unrecorded immune exposures were likely, despite nominal health at sampling. This CDR3 is 15 amino acids long. Germline CDR1 is PRHDT and CDR2 is FYEKMQ (reference sequence). Trimming took 1 base from V and 6 from J, leaving 12 bases between them. For this clone: What it binds is unknown.

PCR employed 60 Vbeta and 13 Jbeta primers. The data were produced by immunoSEQ multiplex PCR, yet TCRdb's version contains in-frame clones alone and is incomplete. The sample consists of around 180,000 clones, almost 85% of them appearing once. General study points: Later, TCR association rates were found to vary by HLA locus, highest for DRB1 and lowest for HLA-C.

Sequenced input: PBMCs. This chain uses TRBV13 with TRBJ1-4; D is unresolved. This TCR was recovered from a boy younger than 18 in good health and CMV-seronegative. This CDR3 reads CASSLAGESDEKLFF. CDR3 DNA sequence: TGTGCCAGCAGCTTAGCCGGGGAGAGTGATGAAAAACTGTTTTTT.